Each of the 27 T cell receptor beta chains below was sequenced from the same sample in a study of beta chain features in type 1 diabetes. Every isolated RNA sample was fully reverse transcribed, so sequencing captured expressed TCRB transcripts. Profiling relied on immunoSEQ multiplex PCR, and the TCRdb table lists in-frame clones only, not all of them. The sample consists of 850,000 to 900,000 clones, roughly 15% of them appearing once. Sequenced input: naive CD4+ T cells from blood. The source is a woman between 18 and 30 years old in good health.

A few counts support this clone. This chain joins TRBV7-2 and TRBJ1-2, with D unclear. Trimming shortened V by 1 base and J by 4 bases, and 16 bases separated the two germline ends. This CDR3 has 16 residues. The germline CDR1 and CDR2 sequences are SGHTA and FQGNSA. The CDR3 DNA is TGTGCCAGCAGCTTAGTTTCTGCCGCGGGGAGCTATGGCTACACCTTC. This gives the protein CASSLVSAAGSYGYTF.

This clone was seen many times. The identical CDR3 is also encoded by other nucleotide sequences in the sample. This chain connects TRBV7-2 to TRBJ2-6; no clear D. The V end was cut by 3 bases, the J end by 1 base, with 1 base between. The CDR3 is 13 residues long. The germline CDR1 and CDR2 sequences are SGHTA and FQGNSA. The CDR3 region is CASSFSGANVLTF. CDR3 DNA: TGTGCCAGCAGCTTTTCTGGGGCCAACGTCCTGACTTTC.

This clone was seen a handful of times. The chain employs TRBV28 and TRBJ2-1; D gene ambiguous. This CDR3 is built from 13 residues. The V gene lost 2 bases and the J gene lost 12 bases, with 14 bases spanning the gap. From germline, CDR1 is MDHEN and CDR2 SYDVKM. The CDR3 DNA sequence: TGTGCCAGCAGTTTAGTACAGCCCGTTGGGCAGTTCTTC. This encodes CASSLVQPVGQFF.

This clone was observed a few times. The chain carries TRBV5-1 and TRBJ2-7; possibly TRBD2 for D (5 bases). V was clipped by 4 bases and J by 3 bases, with 17 bases between them. The CDR3 is made up of 15 amino acids. CDR1 is SGHRS, CDR2 YFSETQ, per germline. CDR3 coding DNA: TGCGCCAGCAGCCCCCCGGCGGGTCTGAGCTACGAGCAGTACTTC. Translated: CASSPPAGLSYEQYF.

This clone has only a few counts. This rearrangement joins TRBV7-6 to TRBJ2-5; TRBD2 is a possible D gene (6 bases). V was trimmed by 1 base and J by 4 bases, leaving 13 bases between them. Germline-derived CDR1 and CDR2 are SGHVS and FNYEAQ. There are 15 residues in the CDR3. The CDR3 spells CASSLVGTLGETQYF. The CDR3 DNA is TGTGCCAGCAGCTTAGTCGGGACTCTAGGAGAGACCCAGTACTTC.

This clone was counted once. The chain is built from TRBV28 and TRBJ1-2; possibly TRBD1 for D (6 bases). The CDR3 is 14 residues long. V was trimmed by 3 bases and J by 4 bases, leaving 12 bases between them. Per the germline V gene, CDR1 is MDHEN and CDR2 is SYDVKM. The CDR3 region has the DNA TGTGCCAGCAGTTTTGGGGGGCGAAGCTATGGCTACACCTTC. It yields the protein CASSFGGRSYGYTF.

The rearrangement uses TRBV6-5 and TRBJ2-3; TRBD1 is a possible D gene (5 bases). The V gene lost 6 bases and the J gene lost 0 bases, with 10 bases spanning the gap. Germline CDR1 reads MNHEY; CDR2 reads SVGAGI. CDR3 length: 14 residues. Here the CDR3 reads CASRHDSSTDTQYF. CDR3 DNA sequence: TGTGCCAGCAGGCATGACAGTAGCACAGATACGCAGTATTTT.

This clone was seen a few times. This chain links TRBV6-1 with TRBJ2-7; D possibly uses TRBD1 or TRBD2 (5 bases each). This CDR3 is 12 amino acids long. Germline V CDR1 and CDR2: MNHNS, SASEGT. Trimming left V 2 bases short and J 5 bases short, with 7 bases between. In DNA, the CDR3 is TGTGCCAGCAGTGAACGGGACCACGAGCAGTACTTC. Its protein is CASSERDHEQYF.

This clone has more than one count but fewer than ten. This chain uses TRBV4-3 with TRBJ2-3; D gene uncertain. V lost 1 base and J 0 bases, leaving 8 bases between the germline ends. CDR1 is LGHNA and CDR2 is YSLEER in the germline V gene. This CDR3 is built from 15 residues. This CDR3 is CASSQGTPSTDTQYF. DNA of the CDR3: TGCGCCAGCAGCCAAGGGACCCCCAGCACAGATACGCAGTATTTT.

This clone was seen a handful of times. The chain employs TRBV5-1 and TRBJ2-7; possible D gene TRBD1, 7 bases. Germline V CDR1 and CDR2: SGHRS, YFSETQ. Trimming shortened V by 0 bases and J by 4 bases, and 11 bases separated the two germline ends. The CDR3 contains 14 residues. CDR3 sequence: CASSLDAGGYEQYF. DNA of the CDR3: TGCGCCAGCAGCTTGGATGCAGGGGGGTACGAGCAGTACTTC. Together with reference TRBV5-1 and TRBJ2-7, the CDR3 gives the full variable domain: KAGVTQTPRYLIKTRGQQVTLSCSPISGHRSVSWYQQTPGQGLQFLFEYFSETQRNKGNFPGRFSGRQFSNSRSEMNVSTLELGDSALYLCASSLDAGGYEQYFGPGTRLTVT.

The chain uses TRBV27 and TRBJ2-7, with D possibly being TRBD1 (6 bases). The germline V and J ends were trimmed by 5 bases and 0 bases, with 17 bases remaining between them. CDR1 and CDR2 from the germline V gene are MNHEY and SMNVEV (reference sequence). This CDR3 is 16 amino acids long. CDR3 sequence: CASSPLGGESSYEQYF. CDR3 nucleotides: TGTGCCAGCAGTCCCCTAGGGGGAGAGAGCTCCTACGAGCAGTACTTC.

This chain links TRBV19 with TRBJ2-2; D possibly corresponds to TRBD2 (5 bases). The length of the CDR3 is 15 residues. The germline V gene encodes CDR1 LNHDA and CDR2 SQIVND (reference sequence). Deletions cut 7 bases from V and 0 bases from J, with 12 bases between. CDR3 sequence (DNA): TGTGCCAGTAAAGTGAGCGGATCGAACACCGGGGAGCTGTTTTTT. It is translated as CASKVSGSNTGELFF.

This clone was detected only a few times. V gene TRBV6-6 combines with J gene TRBJ1-1; 7 bases are a match to TRBD1. Germline V gene lookup returns CDR1 MNHNY and CDR2 SVGAGI (reference sequence). After removal of 2 bases from V and 2 bases from J, the junction contained 8 bases not matched to a gene. CDR3 size: 16 residues. This chain's CDR3 is CASSYNPRTGNTEAFF. CDR3 coding DNA: TGTGCCAGCAGTTACAATCCCCGGACAGGTAACACTGAAGCTTTCTTT.

This clone was picked up a small number of times. Other DNA sequences of this sample code for an identical CDR3. J is TRBJ2-6 and V is TRBV27; D not certain. The CDR3 loop spans 15 amino acids. The germline CDR1 and CDR2 sequences are MNHEY and SMNVEV (reference sequence). Trimming stripped 1 base from V and 1 base from J, with 5 bases between. The CDR3 DNA reads as TGTGCCAGCAGTTTATTGGGGTCTGGGGCCAACGTCCTGACTTTC. This sequence encodes CASSLLGSGANVLTF.

This clone was seen a handful of times. The chain carries TRBV6-1 and TRBJ2-7, with D possibly TRBD1 on 5 matching bases. The CDR3 covers 15 residues. Trimming cost V 6 bases and J 6 bases, with 21 bases left between them. Germline CDR1 and CDR2: MNHNS and SASEGT. CDR3 protein: CASSDSQSTVSEQYF. Here the CDR3 DNA reads TGTGCCAGCAGCGACTCGCAATCGACAGTCAGCGAGCAGTACTTC.

Only a few counts were recorded for this clone. The chain links TRBV15 to TRBJ1-1; D unclear. The CDR3 extends over 15 amino acids. Trimming pared 0 bases from V and 0 bases from J, leaving 8 bases between. Germline V gene lookup returns CDR1 LNHNV and CDR2 YYDKDF (reference sequence). The CDR3 sequence is CATSREAGMNTEAFF. The CDR3 nucleotides are TGTGCCACCAGCAGAGAGGCCGGGATGAACACTGAAGCTTTCTTT. Using reference TRBV15 and TRBJ1-1 for the parts outside the CDR3, the full variable domain is DAMVIQNPRYQVTQFGKPVTLSCSQTLNHNVMYWYQQKSSQAPKLLFHYYDKDFNNEADTPDNFQSRRPNTSFCFLDIRSPGLGDTAMYLCATSREAGMNTEAFFGQGTRLTVV.

The chain has TRBV7-2 and TRBJ2-5; maybe TRBD1 (5 bases). The CDR3 contains 12 residues. The germline V gene encodes CDR1 SGHTA and CDR2 FQGNSA. V lost 6 bases and J lost 1, with 6 bases in between. The chain's CDR3 is CASRGPQETQYF. DNA for the CDR3: TGTGCCAGCAGGGGGCCCCAAGAGACCCAGTACTTC.

The table lists this clone with a few counts. The chain has TRBV7-2 and TRBJ2-1; possible D gene TRBD2, 7 bases. This CDR3 contains 15 residues. Trimming took off 2 bases at V and 2 bases at J, with 10 bases between the two ends. Germline assignment: CDR1 SGHTA and CDR2 FQGNSA. This CDR3 reads CASSLRGAPYNEQFF. CDR3 in DNA: TGTGCCAGCAGCTTACGGGGGGCGCCCTACAATGAGCAGTTCTTC.

The table lists this clone with a few counts. The rearrangement uses TRBV10-3 and TRBJ2-3, with 10 bases matching TRBD1. This CDR3 is built from 14 residues. Looked up from germline, CDR1 is ENHRY and CDR2 is SYGVKD. V shed 7 bases and J 4 bases; nucleotides not matched to a gene: 5. The DNA of the CDR3 is TGTGCCATCAAAAGGGACAGGGGACCAGATACGCAGTATTTT. It encodes CAIKRDRGPDTQYF.

This clone was seen only a few times. The rearrangement joins TRBV19 to TRBJ2-7; 7 bases line up with TRBD1. J was trimmed by 3 bases and V by 1 base; bases with no gene match: 6. The CDR3 length is 15 residues. The germline gives CDR1 LNHDA, CDR2 SQIVND (reference sequence). The CDR3 sequence is CASSIAGQRIYEQYF. For the CDR3, the DNA is TGTGCCAGTAGTATAGCGGGACAGCGAATCTACGAGCAGTACTTC. The full variable domain, rest sourced from reference TRBV19 and TRBJ2-7, is DGGITQSPKYLFRKEGQNVTLSCEQNLNHDAMYWYRQDPGQGLRLIYYSQIVNDFQKGDIAEGYSVSREKKESFPLTVTSAQKNPTAFYLCASSIAGQRIYEQYFGPGTRLTVT.

This clone has just a few counts. J is TRBJ2-1 and V is TRBV7-2, with TRBD1 matching 10 bases. Germline V gene lookup returns CDR1 SGHTA and CDR2 FQGNSA. J lost 4 bases, V lost 6 bases, and 12 bases had no gene match. This CDR3 is built from 17 residues. The CDR3 reads CASRLRLDRGTYNEQFF. The CDR3 DNA reads as TGTGCCAGCAGGTTGCGTTTGGACAGGGGGACTTACAATGAGCAGTTCTTC.

A few counts support this clone. The chain links TRBV5-4 to TRBJ1-3; 9 bases are a match to TRBD1. There are 15 residues in the CDR3. The germline gives CDR1 SGHNT, CDR2 YYREEE (reference sequence). Trimming cost V 4 bases and J 10 bases; bases outside gene matches: 12. In nucleotides, the CDR3 is TGTGCCAGCAGCCAAGACAGGGGGAACTTAAAGACCATATATTTT. This translates into CASSQDRGNLKTIYF.

The chain is built from TRBV28 and TRBJ2-7; the match to TRBD2 covers 12 bases. Germline trimming cut 5 bases from V and 3 bases from J; bases unmatched to any gene: 5. The germline gives CDR1 MDHEN, CDR2 SYDVKM. This CDR3 has 15 residues. CDR3 coding DNA: TGTGCCAGCAGTCCACTAGCGGGAGGTGGCTACGAGCAGTACTTC. Protein product: CASSPLAGGGYEQYF.

This clone has only a few counts. The chain couples TRBV28 to TRBJ2-1; 12 bases align to TRBD2. The CDR3 runs 18 residues. CDR1 MDHEN and CDR2 SYDVKM come from the germline V gene. V lost 3 bases, J lost 4 bases, and 10 bases stayed unmatched. The CDR3 is CASSFRAPLAGGYNEQFF. CDR3 DNA sequence: TGTGCCAGCAGTTTCCGCGCACCTCTAGCGGGAGGGTACAATGAGCAGTTCTTC.

The chain recombines TRBV15 with TRBJ2-1; TRBD2 matches at 13 bases. With 5 bases clipped from V and 8 bases from J, the junction kept 9 bases outside the gene matches. Germline assignment: CDR1 LNHNV and CDR2 YYDKDF (reference sequence). This CDR3 is 16 amino acids long. The chain's CDR3 is CATSVPGLAGSYEQFF. CDR3 sequence (DNA): TGTGCCACCAGCGTTCCGGGACTAGCGGGAAGCTATGAGCAGTTCTTC. The entire variable domain, with the rest obtained from reference TRBV15 and TRBJ2-1, is as follows: DAMVIQNPRYQVTQFGKPVTLSCSQTLNHNVMYWYQQKSSQAPKLLFHYYDKDFNNEADTPDNFQSRRPNTSFCFLDIRSPGLGDTAMYLCATSVPGLAGSYEQFFGPGTRLTVL.

The J gene is TRBJ2-5, the V gene TRBV7-2, with D possibly matching TRBD2 (6 bases). V lost 4 bases and J 1 base, leaving 13 bases between the germline ends. This CDR3 has 15 residues. Germline-derived CDR1 and CDR2 are SGHTA and FQGNSA. The CDR3 loop reads CASSWRVGLQETQYF. CDR3 coding DNA: TGTGCCAGCAGCTGGAGGGTCGGGCTCCAAGAGACCCAGTACTTC.

On this clone itself: This sample also contains other DNA sequences that code for the same CDR3. The rearrangement uses TRBV11-2 and TRBJ2-1, with no clear D. V lost 1 base and J 3 bases, leaving 4 bases between the germline ends. Germline V gives CDR1 SGHAT, CDR2 FQNNGV. The CDR3 extends over 13 amino acids. CDR3 nucleotides: TGTGCCAGCAGCTTAGGGGTCTACAATGAGCAGTTCTTC. Its protein product is CASSLGVYNEQFF.